One and the same sample provided the 30 T cell receptor beta chains below, sequenced in a study of cytotoxic CD8 clonotypes in ibrutinib-treated CLL. Libraries were prepared by immunoSEQ multiplex PCR; TCRdb keeps only in-frame clonotypes and omits some of them. The sample contains tens of thousands of clones, 56% of which appear only once. This material consisted of PBMCs, taken after 24 months of ibrutinib treatment. These TCRs come from a human donor with chronic lymphocytic leukemia.

In this sample, this clone turned up a few times. V gene TRBV2 combines with J gene TRBJ1-4; D is ambiguous. Germline V lookup: CDR1 SNHLY, CDR2 FYNNEI. Trimming stripped 5 bases from V and 6 bases from J, with 16 bases between. The CDR3 runs to 15 residues. Here the CDR3 DNA reads TGTGCCAGCAGTCTTCCTACGGGGTGGGATGAAAAACTGTTTTTT. This encodes CASSLPTGWDEKLFF.

The chain has TRBV29-1 and TRBJ1-2, with 9 positions matching TRBD1. V shed 7 bases and J 4 bases; nucleotides not matched to a gene: 7. This CDR3 spans 13 amino acids. Germline V gene sequence: CDR1 SQVTM, CDR2 ANQGSEA. The CDR3 here is CSGYRGLSYGYTF. For the CDR3, the DNA is TGCAGCGGCTACAGGGGGCTGAGCTATGGCTACACCTTC.

V usage is TRBV4-1 and J usage is TRBJ2-5, with D perhaps TRBD2 (7 bases). The CDR3 spans 16 residues. The germline V gene encodes CDR1 MGHRA and CDR2 YSYEKL. Trimming removed 1 base at V and 4 bases at J, with 16 bases between. The CDR3 DNA reads as TGCGCCAGCAGCCAAGCCCGAGGGGGGGCGGGAGAGACCCAGTACTTC. Translation: CASSQARGGAGETQYF.

This sequence joins TRBV5-1 and TRBJ2-7, with 11 bases matching TRBD2. The V segment lost 2 bases and the J segment 0 bases; nucleotides outside the gene matches: 16. Germline V lookup: CDR1 SGHRS, CDR2 YFSETQ. The CDR3 contains 20 residues. CDR3 in amino acids: CASSLFPRTSGSIHSYEQYF. Here the CDR3 DNA reads TGCGCCAGCAGCTTATTTCCCCGTACTAGCGGGAGTATCCACTCCTACGAGCAGTACTTC.

The rearrangement joins TRBV7-9 to TRBJ1-5; a weak D match, TRBD1 (5 bases). This CDR3 has 16 residues. Germline V CDR1 and CDR2: SEHNR, FQNEAQ (reference sequence). The V end lost 6 bases, the J end lost 3 bases, and 18 bases lay between the germline ends. As DNA, the CDR3 is TGTGCCAGCAGTTACCCCGGGACGGTATACAATCAGCCCCAGCATTTT. Residues: CASSYPGTVYNQPQHF.

The chain links TRBV29-1 to TRBJ1-6, with D perhaps TRBD1 (6 bases). The CDR3 is 12 residues long. Trimming cost V 5 bases and J 13 bases, with 15 bases left between them. Germline loops: CDR1 SQVTM, CDR2 ANQGSEA. Here the CDR3 DNA reads TGCAGCGTTCTCACAGGGAATCCCCCCCTCCACTTT. As protein: CSVLTGNPPLHF.

V gene TRBV29-1 combines with J gene TRBJ2-7; D perhaps matches TRBD2 (6 bases). Looked up from germline, CDR1 is SQVTM and CDR2 is ANQGSEA. The CDR3 covers 15 residues. Deletions cut 3 bases from V and 2 bases from J, with 17 bases between. The CDR3 DNA reads TGCAGCGTTGAGTTCGGTAGCGGAGGGACCTACGAGCAGTACTTC. Translation gives CSVEFGSGGTYEQYF.

With respect to this clone: Other nucleotide sequences from this sample produce the same CDR3. The chain links TRBV20-1 to TRBJ2-5; a possible D gene is TRBD2 (6 bases). This CDR3 is 11 amino acids long. V lost 6 bases, J lost 2 bases, and 7 bases lay in between. Germline V gene sequence: CDR1 DFQATT, CDR2 SNEGSKA (reference sequence). The CDR3, as DNA: TGCAGTGCGGGGGGACAAGAGACCCAGTACTTC. Protein product: CSAGGQETQYF.

This chain uses TRBV14 with TRBJ2-1; D uncertain. Germline CDR1 is SGHDN and CDR2 is FVKESK. The CDR3 is made up of 15 amino acids. The ends were cut back, 0 bases at V and 1 base at J, with 7 bases in the middle. The CDR3: CASSQDLGSYNEQFF. CDR3 nucleotides: TGTGCCAGCAGCCAAGATCTGGGGTCCTACAATGAGCAGTTCTTC.

Only a few counts were recorded for this clone. The chain carries TRBV5-8 and TRBJ2-1; 11 bases match TRBD1. With V trimmed by 2 bases and J by 4 bases, 2 bases remained unmatched. The CDR3 contains 15 residues. Germline loops: CDR1 SGHTS, CDR2 YDEGEE. The CDR3 region is CASSFGQGAYNEQFF. CDR3 DNA: TGTGCCAGCAGCTTCGGACAGGGGGCATACAATGAGCAGTTCTTC. The full variable domain, rest sourced from reference TRBV5-8 and TRBJ2-1, is EAGVTQSPTHLIKTRGQQATLRCSPISGHTSVYWYQQALGLGLQFLLWYDEGEERNRGNFPPRFSGRQFPNYSSELNVNALELEDSALYLCASSFGQGAYNEQFFGPGTRLTVL.

In this sample, this clone turned up a few times. The CDR3 region is CAWSGLGGLNEQFF. CDR3 coding DNA: TGTGCCTGGAGTGGGCTAGGGGGACTCAATGAGCAGTTCTTC. This chain joins TRBV30 and TRBJ2-1; D possibly matches TRBD1 or TRBD2 (6 bases each). Trimming pared 1 base from V and 6 bases from J, leaving 13 bases between. The CDR3 sequence is 14 residues long. Germline-derived CDR1 and CDR2 are GTSNPN and SVGIG (reference sequence). Using reference TRBV30 and TRBJ2-1 for the parts outside the CDR3, the full variable domain is SQTIHQWPATLVQPVGSPLSLECTVEGTSNPNLYWYRQAAGRGLQLLFYSVGIGQISSEVPQNLSASRPQDRQFILSSKKLLLSDSGFYLCAWSGLGGLNEQFFGPGTRLTVL.

The chain recombines TRBV9 with TRBJ2-1, with D unclear. The CDR3 is 14 residues long. Germline-derived CDR1 and CDR2 are SGDLS and YYNGEE. V lost 0 bases and J 7 bases, leaving 11 bases between the germline ends. The CDR3 loop is CASSVGYRGNEQFF. The DNA of the CDR3 is TGTGCCAGCAGCGTAGGGTACCGTGGAAATGAGCAGTTCTTC.

About this clone itself: A single base is all that separates this from a far larger clone, so a read error is likely. This chain joins TRBV5-6 and TRBJ1-2, with D possibly TRBD1 on 5 matching bases. The CDR3 is made up of 14 amino acids. Deletions cut 4 bases from V and 3 bases from J, with 13 bases between. Germline CDR1 SGHDT, CDR2 YYEEEE. The CDR3: CASSVVGGYYGYTF. DNA of the CDR3: TGTGCCAGCAGCGTGGTGGGGGGGTACTATGGCTACACCTTC.

The V call is TRBV29-1, the J call TRBJ2-7, with 8 bases matching TRBD2. The CDR3 runs to 16 residues. CDR1 and CDR2 (germline): SQVTM, ANQGSEA. Unmatched junction bases numbered 12, after V lost 3 bases and J lost 2 bases. The CDR3 loop is CSVELVEREWPYEQYF. The CDR3 coding sequence is TGCAGCGTTGAGCTTGTGGAGCGGGAGTGGCCCTACGAGCAGTACTTC.

On this clone: No DNA is shown, since the ends of the CDR3 on it are uncertain; the CDR3 is the one TCRdb lists. The chain employs TRBV28 and TRBJ1-5. Germline V lookup: CDR1 MDHEN, CDR2 SYDVKM. The CDR3 extends over 13 residues, inclusive of both ends. Here the CDR3 reads CASSFGAGQPQHF.

The chain combines TRBV6-1 with TRBJ1-1, with D hard to call. Germline V lookup: CDR1 MNHNS, CDR2 SASEGT. V gave up 2 bases and J gave up 1 base, with 8 bases separating them. This CDR3 has 14 amino acids. CDR3 DNA sequence: TGTGCCAGCAGTGAAACGTGGGGGAACACTGAAGCTTTCTTT. Its translation: CASSETWGNTEAFF.

This chain connects TRBV13 to TRBJ1-2; D unresolved. The CDR3 spans 16 residues. V dropped 5 bases and J dropped 4 bases, with 20 bases sitting between them. Germline CDR1 reads PRHDT; CDR2 reads FYEKMQ (reference sequence). CDR3 in DNA: TGTGCCAGCAGCCTGATTACCGGAATACAGTCCTATGGCTACACCTTC. Translation: CASSLITGIQSYGYTF. The variable domain in full, completed from reference TRBV13 and TRBJ1-2, reads AAGVIQSPRHLIKEKRETATLKCYPIPRHDTVYWYQQGPGQDPQFLISFYEKMQSDKGSIPDRFSAQQFSDYHSELNMSSLELGDSALYFCASSLITGIQSYGYTFGSGTRLTVV.

The chain has TRBV6-5 and TRBJ2-1; perhaps TRBD2 as D (7 bases). In germline, CDR1 is MNHEY, CDR2 SVGAGI. V shed 2 bases and J shed 10 bases, with 21 bases lying between them. The CDR3 runs to 16 residues. The CDR3 protein is CASSYPGTEGRGEQFF. The CDR3, as DNA: TGTGCCAGCAGTTACCCCGGGACGGAGGGGAGGGGGGAGCAGTTCTTC.

This clone appeared a few times. V is TRBV29-1 and J is TRBJ1-1; D might be TRBD1 (5 bases). CDR3 length: 14 amino acids. Germline V CDR1 and CDR2: SQVTM, ANQGSEA. Deletions cut 4 bases from V and 2 bases from J, with 14 bases between. The CDR3 region has the DNA TGCAGCGTTGGAAGGGGCAGGGCCAACACTGAAGCTTTCTTT. It translates to CSVGRGRANTEAFF. Combining the CDR3 with reference TRBV29-1 and TRBJ1-1 gives the whole variable domain SAVISQKPSRDICQRGTSLTIQCQVDSQVTMMFWYRQQPGQSLTLIATANQGSEATYESGFVIDKFPISRPNLTFSTLTVSNMSPEDSSIYLCSVGRGRANTEAFFGQGTRLTVV.

This clone showed up just a few times. The CDR3 is CASRGQETQYF. CDR3 bases: TGTGCCAGTAGGGGCCAAGAGACCCAGTACTTC. The chain is built from TRBV19 and TRBJ2-5, with D unresolved. This CDR3 has 11 residues. V gave up 6 bases and J gave up 1 base, with 3 bases separating them. CDR1 and CDR2 (germline): LNHDA, SQIVND (reference sequence).

This clone has just a few counts. This chain uses TRBV5-1 with TRBJ2-3, with D uncertain. CDR3 length: 11 residues. CDR1 SGHRS and CDR2 YFSETQ come from the germline V gene. V lost 3 bases to trimming and J lost 2 bases, with 1 base between them. The CDR3 nucleotides read TGCGCCAGCAGCTACACAGATACGCAGTATTTT. This translates into CASSYTDTQYF.

In its sample, this clone was seen many times. The chain uses TRBV6-1 and TRBJ2-7; D might be TRBD1 or TRBD2, each matching 6 bases. CDR1 and CDR2 from the germline V gene are MNHNS and SASEGT. The ends were cut back, 0 bases at V and 4 bases at J, with 13 bases in the middle. This CDR3 is 15 amino acids long. CDR3 sequence: CASSEARRGTYEQYF. In DNA, the CDR3 is TGTGCCAGCAGTGAAGCAAGGAGGGGGACGTACGAGCAGTACTTC.

This sequence joins TRBV28 and TRBJ1-6, with D possibly TRBD1 on 5 matching bases. This CDR3 region has 15 residues. From germline, CDR1 is MDHEN and CDR2 SYDVKM. Trimming cost V 3 bases and J 6 bases, with 12 bases left between them. CDR3 nucleotide sequence: TGTGCCAGCAGTTTGACATCTGGGGGTAATTCACCCCTCCACTTT. Its protein product is CASSLTSGGNSPLHF.

This CDR3 is CASSTDPTNTGELFF. The CDR3 nucleotides are TGCGCCAGCAGCACCGATCCAACGAACACCGGGGAGCTGTTTTTT. The rearrangement uses TRBV5-1 and TRBJ2-2; the D is unclear. Trimming removed 4 bases at V and 0 bases at J, with 10 bases between. The CDR3 length is 15 residues. Germline V gene lookup returns CDR1 SGHRS and CDR2 YFSETQ.

V and J are TRBV19 and TRBJ2-6; tentatively, D is TRBD1 (5 bases). Deletions cut 6 bases from V and 3 bases from J, with 15 bases between. This CDR3 spans 16 amino acids. Germline-derived CDR1 and CDR2 are LNHDA and SQIVND (reference sequence). The CDR3 region has the DNA TGTGCCAGTAGGTTTGCACAGGTTAATGGGGCCAACGTCCTGACTTTC. It is translated as CASRFAQVNGANVLTF.

The J gene is TRBJ2-1, the V gene TRBV7-8; perhaps TRBD2 as D (6 bases). With 3 bases removed from V and 0 bases from J, the gap between germline ends came to 9 bases. The CDR3 runs to 15 residues. The germline V gene has CDR1 SGHVS and CDR2 FQNEAQ. The CDR3: CASSFWGVSYNEQFF. CDR3 in DNA: TGTGCCAGCAGCTTTTGGGGGGTCTCCTACAATGAGCAGTTCTTC.

The chain couples TRBV5-1 to TRBJ2-7; the D gene is possibly TRBD1 (6 bases). Trimming left V 5 bases short and J 2 bases short, with 17 bases between. The germline V gene has CDR1 SGHRS and CDR2 YFSETQ. This CDR3 comprises 15 residues. CDR3 protein: CASSLLGTITYEQYF. Written as DNA, the CDR3 is TGCGCCAGCAGTCTACTTGGGACAATTACCTACGAGCAGTACTTC. Looking up the rest from reference TRBV5-1 and TRBJ2-7 gives the full variable domain: KAGVTQTPRYLIKTRGQQVTLSCSPISGHRSVSWYQQTPGQGLQFLFEYFSETQRNKGNFPGRFSGRQFSNSRSEMNVSTLELGDSALYLCASSLLGTITYEQYFGPGTRLTVT.

This chain joins TRBV29-1 and TRBJ2-1; 14 bases align to TRBD2. Germline CDR1 reads SQVTM; CDR2 reads ANQGSEA. CDR3 length: 19 residues. Trimming cost V 6 bases and J 1 base; bases outside gene matches: 14. Here the CDR3 reads CSVLMTGLAGGKSYNEQFF. The CDR3, as DNA: TGCAGCGTCCTTATGACCGGACTAGCGGGAGGCAAATCCTACAATGAGCAGTTCTTC.

This clone has only a few counts. This chain joins TRBV19 and TRBJ2-1; D not resolved. The CDR3 sequence is 15 residues long. Germline assignment: CDR1 LNHDA and CDR2 SQIVND (reference sequence). The ends were cut back, 3 bases at V and 10 bases at J, with 19 bases in the middle. The CDR3 region is CASSIARSRSTEQFF. CDR3 sequence (DNA): TGTGCCAGTAGTATCGCTCGTTCCAGGTCGACGGAGCAGTTCTTC.

This sequence joins TRBV15 and TRBJ2-3; possible D gene TRBD1, 6 bases. Trimming stripped 10 bases from V and 2 bases from J, with 13 bases between. The CDR3 contains 13 residues. Germline loops: CDR1 LNHNV, CDR2 YYDKDF (reference sequence). As DNA, the CDR3 is TGTGCCATCTCGACAGGCAACACAGATACGCAGTATTTT. Translation gives CAISTGNTDTQYF. The entire variable domain, with the rest obtained from reference TRBV15 and TRBJ2-3, is as follows: DAMVIQNPRYQVTQFGKPVTLSCSQTLNHNVMYWYQQKSSQAPKLLFHYYDKDFNNEADTPDNFQSRRPNTSFCFLDIRSPGLGDTAMYLCAISTGNTDTQYFGPGTRLTVL.